The rows below give T cell receptor beta chains drawn from one sample of a study of blood T cell repertoires in COVID-19. TCRdb's table, derived via immunoSEQ multiplex PCR, lists solely in-frame clones and lacks some. The table shows 50,000 to 65,000 clones, with 85% to 90% occurring only once. The source material was peripheral blood. The receptor set was obtained from a human donor in a cohort sampled during active COVID-19. Each CDR3 is given with its conserved first and last residue.

V,J,CDR3
TRBV5-6,TRBJ2-7,CASSLDRTGATYEQYF
TRBV9,TRBJ2-5,CASSFRTGQETQYF
TRBV19,TRBJ2-2,CASSMGDRATGELFF
TRBV3-1/TRBV3-2,TRBJ1-5,CASSFEGDQPQHF
TRBV5-6,TRBJ1-2,CASSLVYGNYGYTF
TRBV9,TRBJ2-7,CASSVGGQTYEQYF
TRBV6-2/TRBV6-3,TRBJ2-1,CASSSPTSGLQGEQFF
TRBV5-6,TRBJ1-5,CASSHLQGGNNQPQHF
TRBV20-1,TRBJ2-3,CSAQKSDTQYF
TRBV19,TRBJ1-1,CASSTGQLNTEAFF
TRBV19,TRBJ2-7,CASSIRTGIYEQYF
TRBV30,TRBJ2-2,CAWHRGLANTGELFF
TRBV5-4,TRBJ1-1,CASSFRDTTQAFF
TRBV18,TRBJ1-2,CASSPAQTNYGYTF
TRBV5-1,TRBJ2-7,CASSPGTGGSYEQYF
TRBV5-4,TRBJ1-3,CASSNGGHSGNTIYF
TRBV19,TRBJ2-7,CASSIGGSGSHYEQYF
TRBV2,TRBJ2-1,CASSIGLAGGYNEQFF
TRBV11-2,TRBJ1-4,CASSPQASNEKLFF
TRBV29-1,TRBJ2-5,CSVAGLAGAQETQYF
TRBV27,TRBJ2-7,CASSSGETSGLYEQYF
TRBV10-3,TRBJ2-3,CAIKQGGTDTQYF
TRBV5-4,TRBJ2-7,CASSPGQLGEQYF
TRBV12-3/TRBV12-4,TRBJ2-1,CASRTTGEYEQFF
TRBV7-6,TRBJ2-2,CASSLAPTSGGAGELFF
TRBV19,TRBJ1-2,CASSPRWGQGYGYTF
TRBV7-9,TRBJ2-7,CAAGQGEHEQYF
TRBV20-1,TRBJ2-1,CSALSSGRDFF
TRBV10-3,TRBJ2-3,CAISVSPGTASTDTQYF
TRBV6-5,TRBJ2-1,CASSYSSVRGHEQFF
TRBV27,TRBJ2-1,CASSQPTGVNEQFF
TRBV14,TRBJ2-1,CASSQLPGQGGNEQFF
TRBV28,TRBJ1-1,CASSLVGQMNTEAFF
TRBV19,TRBJ2-1,CARPGVGHEQFF
TRBV24-1,TRBJ2-5,CATSDSPTANF
TRBV18,TRBJ1-6,CASSPVADYNSPLHF
TRBV7-6,TRBJ1-3,CASSSGQYSGNTIYF
TRBV24-1,TRBJ2-5,CATSDLQGISETQYF
TRBV2,TRBJ1-2,CASSEGGAGNYGYTF
TRBV18,TRBJ2-7,CASSHGQADSYEQYF
TRBV19,TRBJ2-6,CASSKTSGGLYSGANVLTF
TRBV5-1,TRBJ1-2,CASSLAGTGGEGYTF
TRBV2,TRBJ2-3,CASSFNTDTQYF
TRBV5-1,TRBJ2-1,CASSGGTSGSEQFF
TRBV19,TRBJ2-2,CASTPRGTSARVGTGELFF
TRBV11-2,TRBJ2-1,CASSSGLAGNRNEQFF
TRBV6-6,TRBJ2-1,CASSYGGRDEQFF
TRBV12-3/TRBV12-4,TRBJ2-3,CASRKTSTDTQYF